This TCR beta chain was observed in a study of Graves' ophthalmopathy and Graves' hyperthyroidism. Study in general: The collection of peripheral blood took place at initial diagnosis, before any treatment. Overall study results and limits: A model of 13 signatures distinguished ophthalmopathy from stable hyperthyroidism at 87.88% sensitivity and 81.08% specificity. Its predictions of ophthalmopathy progression gave the model 65% to 71% sensitivity and 72% to 85% specificity.

Details on this clonotype: Antigen unknown.

TCR beta CDR3 amplification used RNA transcripts. Following a first-round RT-PCR that used HTBI primers, a second-round multiplex PCR was carried out. One entry per CDR3 protein, called by TCRdb with MiXCR from the multiplex PCR reads. The sample holds 650,000 to 900,000 distinct CDR3 sequences, roughly two fifths seen once. The germline V gene encodes CDR1 DFQATT and CDR2 SNEGSKA (reference sequence). V lost 6 bases, J lost 3 bases, and 18 bases lay in between. The CDR3 has 14 residues. Source material: peripheral blood. This chain joins TRBV20-1 and TRBJ2-7; D is perhaps TRBD1 (7 bases). The sequence came from an adult man with Graves' ophthalmopathy. For the CDR3, the DNA is TGCAGTGCGTACCGGGGGACAGACTACTACGAGCAGTACTTC. Translated: CSAYRGTDYYEQYF.